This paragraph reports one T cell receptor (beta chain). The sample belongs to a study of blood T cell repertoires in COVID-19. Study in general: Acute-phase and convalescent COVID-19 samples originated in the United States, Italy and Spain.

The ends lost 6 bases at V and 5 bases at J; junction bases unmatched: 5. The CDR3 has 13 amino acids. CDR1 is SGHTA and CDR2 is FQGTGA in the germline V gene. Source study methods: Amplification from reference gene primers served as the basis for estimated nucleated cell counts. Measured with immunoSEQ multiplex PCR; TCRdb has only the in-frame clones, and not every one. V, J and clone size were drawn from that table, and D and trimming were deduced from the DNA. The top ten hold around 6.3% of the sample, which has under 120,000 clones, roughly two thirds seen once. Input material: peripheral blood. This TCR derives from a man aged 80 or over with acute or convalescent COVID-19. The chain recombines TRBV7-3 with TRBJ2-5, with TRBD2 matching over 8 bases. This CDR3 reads CASSRAGDETQYF. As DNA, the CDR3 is TGTGCCAGCAGTCGAGCGGGAGATGAGACCCAGTACTTC.